The rows below give T cell receptor beta chains drawn from one sample of a study of shared clonotypes between healthy human individuals. The data were produced by immunoSEQ multiplex PCR, yet TCRdb's version contains in-frame clones alone and is incomplete. Of 1,400,000 or so clones detected, 98% appear once; the ten largest clones hold about 0.35%. Sequenced input: naive CD4+ T cells sorted from blood. The receptors were gathered from a man aged 25-45 years in good health. CDR3s include the opening cysteine and the closing phenylalanine or tryptophan. D genes are given only for firm matches. For some rows the clone size is stated as once, few or many, or as a class when expanded; others skip it.

.	.	TRBV7-3	TRBJ2-7	CASSQGPSAYEQYF	TGTGCCAGCAGCCAAGGACCGAGCGCCTACGAGCAGTACTTC
.	.	TRBV9	TRBJ2-3	CASSRTHPSTDTQYF	TGTGCCAGCAGCCGGACGCACCCGAGCACAGATACGCAGTATTTT
.	TRBD2	TRBV5-1	TRBJ2-3	CASSLGTSGGTDTQYF	TGCGCCAGCAGCTTGGGGACTAGCGGGGGCACAGATACGCAGTATTTT
.	.	TRBV13	TRBJ2-7	CASSLGDYEQYF	TGTGCCAGCAGCTTAGGGGACTACGAGCAGTACTTC
.	TRBD2	TRBV11-3	TRBJ2-1	CASSLVLAGYNEQFF	TGTGCCAGCAGCTTAGTACTAGCGGGTTACAATGAGCAGTTCTTC
.	.	TRBV5-1	TRBJ1-5	CASSLERKDNQPQHF	TGCGCCAGCAGCTTGGAGAGGAAAGACAATCAGCCCCAGCATTTT
once	.	TRBV19	TRBJ2-7	CASKGTPYEQYF	TGTGCCAGTAAAGGGACACCCTACGAGCAGTACTTC
.	.	TRBV15	TRBJ1-3	CATSKTRNTIYF	TGTGCCACCAGCAAGACCCGAAACACCATATATTTT
.	.	TRBV18	TRBJ2-2	CASSPLGQGSSKKLFF	TGTGCCAGCTCACCCTTAGGACAAGGTTCGAGTAAGAAGCTGTTTTTT
.	TRBD1	TRBV27	TRBJ1-2	CASSFAGQGSGYTF	TGTGCCAGCAGTTTCGCGGGACAGGGTTCCGGCTACACCTTC
once	.	TRBV18	TRBJ2-7	CASSPRGEEQYF	TGTGCCAGCTCACCACGGGGGGAAGAGCAGTACTTC
.	.	TRBV28	TRBJ1-5	CASGGVNQPQHF	TGTGCCAGCGGCGGAGTTAATCAGCCCCAGCATTTT
.	TRBD2	TRBV7-9	TRBJ2-7	CASSDHGEGSYEQYF	TGTGCCAGCAGCGACCACGGGGAGGGTTCCTACGAGCAGTACTTC
once	.	TRBV29-1	TRBJ1-3	CSVEVLPGNTIYF	TGCAGCGTTGAAGTTCTCCCCGGAAACACCATATATTTT
.	TRBD1	TRBV15	TRBJ1-5	CATSRGTGLYQPQHF	TGTGCCACCAGCAGGGGGACAGGGTTATATCAGCCCCAGCATTTT
.	TRBD2	TRBV9	TRBJ2-7	CASSVAVAGTLEQYF	TGTGCCAGCAGCGTAGCGGTAGCGGGAACCCTCGAGCAGTACTTC
.	.	TRBV5-4	TRBJ2-3	CASSTLAPEREYF	TGTGCCAGCAGCACCCTCGCCCCCGAGAGGGAGTATTTT
.	.	TRBV14	TRBJ2-5	CASSRPRETQYF	TGTGCCAGCAGCCGACCTAGAGAGACCCAGTACTTC
once	.	TRBV5-1	TRBJ2-2	CASSLKVTGELFF	TGCGCCAGCAGCTTAAAGGTCACCGGGGAGCTGTTTTTT
.	.	TRBV7-2	TRBJ2-5	CASSPGVETQYF	TGTGCCAGCAGCCCAGGGGTAGAGACCCAGTACTTC
.	.	TRBV16	TRBJ1-1	CASSQSRDTEAFF	TGTGCCAGCAGCCAATCTAGGGACACTGAAGCTTTCTTT
.	.	TRBV9	TRBJ2-6	CASSVYDRSSSGANVLTF	TGTGCCAGCAGCGTATATGACAGGTCCTCGTCTGGGGCCAACGTCCTGACTTTC
once	TRBD1	TRBV27	TRBJ1-5	CASSGTGSFVNQPQHF	TGTGCCAGCAGCGGGACAGGGTCTTTTGTCAATCAGCCCCAGCATTTT
.	TRBD1	TRBV6-1	TRBJ2-5	CASSQVNPGGRASQYF	TGTGCCAGCAGTCAAGTGAACCCAGGGGGCCGAGCGTCCCAGTACTTC
.	.	TRBV28	TRBJ2-7	CASSLSGRTYEQYF	TGTGCCAGCAGTTTGTCGGGGAGGACCTACGAGCAGTACTTC
once	.	TRBV5-1	TRBJ2-7	CASSYIPPSGANEQYF	TGCGCCAGCAGCTACATCCCGCCGTCGGGGGCCAACGAGCAGTACTTC
.	.	TRBV6-6	TRBJ1-5	CASSSTGSNQPQHF	TGTGCCAGCAGCTCTACAGGTAGCAATCAGCCCCAGCATTTT
.	.	TRBV29-1	TRBJ2-2	CSVEDNRKGELFF	TGCAGCGTTGAAGATAATCGGAAAGGGGAGCTGTTTTTT
.	.	TRBV14	TRBJ1-2	CASSPGRYYGYTF	TGTGCCAGCAGCCCTGGCAGGTACTATGGCTACACCTTC
.	TRBD1	TRBV28	TRBJ2-7	CASSRTTGQEYEQYF	TGTGCCAGCAGCCGTACTACGGGACAGGAGTACGAGCAGTACTTC
.	.	TRBV18	TRBJ2-7	CASSPDLHHEQYF	TGTGCCAGCTCACCGGACTTACACCACGAGCAGTACTTC
.	.	TRBV4-3	TRBJ1-2	CASSHAGPGHAGYTF	TGCGCCAGCAGCCACGCGGGACCGGGACACGCTGGCTACACCTTC
.	TRBD2	TRBV10-2	TRBJ2-1	CASKTLADNEQFF	TGCGCCAGCAAAACACTAGCGGACAATGAGCAGTTCTTC
.	TRBD2	TRBV5-1	TRBJ2-3	CASSLRTSGSTDTQYF	TGCGCCAGCAGCCTACGGACTAGCGGGAGCACAGATACGCAGTATTTT
.	TRBD2	TRBV28	TRBJ2-1	CASSSYLAGFRNEQFF	TGTGCCAGCAGTTCCTATCTAGCGGGATTTAGAAATGAGCAGTTCTTC
.	.	TRBV18	TRBJ2-7	CASSPDGRSYEQYF	TGTGCCAGCTCACCAGATGGTAGGTCCTACGAGCAGTACTTC
.	.	TRBV5-1	TRBJ2-5	CASSWVGARQETQYF	TGCGCCAGCAGCTGGGTGGGGGCCAGGCAAGAGACCCAGTACTTC
.	.	TRBV30	TRBJ2-1	CAWSGRPEGPDRKPDNEQFF	TGTGCCTGGAGTGGACGACCCGAAGGGCCGGACCGCAAGCCGGACAATGAGCAGTTCTTC
once	.	TRBV5-1	TRBJ2-1	CASSLVAEGNEQFF	TGCGCCAGCAGCTTGGTAGCGGAGGGCAATGAGCAGTTCTTC
.	.	TRBV28	TRBJ2-1	CASMLALYNEQFF	TGTGCCAGCATGCTCGCCCTCTACAATGAGCAGTTCTTC
.	TRBD1	TRBV2	TRBJ2-6	CARYTTGAGANVLTF	TGTGCCAGATATACCACAGGGGCGGGGGCCAACGTCCTGACTTTC
.	.	TRBV21-1	TRBJ1-1	CASVKGARTEAFF	TGTGCCAGCGTTAAAGGGGCGCGGACTGAAGCTTTCTTT
once	TRBD2	TRBV6-6	TRBJ2-3	CASSYWAGVSDTQYF	TGTGCCAGCAGTTACTGGGCGGGAGTATCAGATACGCAGTATTTT
.	.	TRBV11-2	TRBJ2-3	CASSFLAEGRDTQYF	TGTGCCAGCAGCTTCTTAGCGGAAGGGAGAGATACGCAGTATTTT
.	.	TRBV27	TRBJ2-4	CASSAKGGSLRVTFRNIQYF	TGTGCCAGCAGCGCAAAGGGGGGGTCTTTAAGGGTGACCTTTCGGAACATTCAGTACTTC